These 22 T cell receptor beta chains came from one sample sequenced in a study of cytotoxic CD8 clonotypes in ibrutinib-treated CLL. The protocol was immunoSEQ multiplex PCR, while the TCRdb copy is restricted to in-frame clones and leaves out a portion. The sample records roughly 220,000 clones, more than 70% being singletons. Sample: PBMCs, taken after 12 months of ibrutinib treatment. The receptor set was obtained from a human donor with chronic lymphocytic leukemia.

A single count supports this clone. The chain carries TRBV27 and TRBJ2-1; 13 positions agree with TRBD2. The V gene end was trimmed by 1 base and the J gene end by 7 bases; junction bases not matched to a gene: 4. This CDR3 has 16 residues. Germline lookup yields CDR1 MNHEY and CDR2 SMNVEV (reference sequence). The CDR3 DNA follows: TGTGCCAGCAGTTTATGGACTAGCGGGAGTGGTAATGAGCAGTTCTTC. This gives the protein CASSLWTSGSGNEQFF.

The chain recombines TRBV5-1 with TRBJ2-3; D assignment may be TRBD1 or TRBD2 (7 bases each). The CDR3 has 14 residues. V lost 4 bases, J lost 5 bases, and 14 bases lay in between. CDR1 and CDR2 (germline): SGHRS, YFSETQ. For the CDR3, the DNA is TGCGCCAGCAGCATAGACAGGGAGGGAGATACGCAGTATTTT. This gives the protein CASSIDREGDTQYF.

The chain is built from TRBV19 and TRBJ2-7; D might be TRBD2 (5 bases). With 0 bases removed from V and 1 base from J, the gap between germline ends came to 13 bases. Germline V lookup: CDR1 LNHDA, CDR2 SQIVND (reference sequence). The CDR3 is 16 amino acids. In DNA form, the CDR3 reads TGTGCCAGTAGTATAGATCGCGGGCCGAATTCCTACGAGCAGTACTTC. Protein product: CASSIDRGPNSYEQYF. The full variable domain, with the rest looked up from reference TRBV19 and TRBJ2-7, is DGGITQSPKYLFRKEGQNVTLSCEQNLNHDAMYWYRQDPGQGLRLIYYSQIVNDFQKGDIAEGYSVSREKKESFPLTVTSAQKNPTAFYLCASSIDRGPNSYEQYFGPGTRLTVT.

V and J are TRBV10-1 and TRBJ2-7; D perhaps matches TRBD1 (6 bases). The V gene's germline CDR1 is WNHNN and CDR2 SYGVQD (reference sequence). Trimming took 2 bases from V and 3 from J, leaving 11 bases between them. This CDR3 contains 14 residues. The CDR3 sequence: CASSEGTRHYEQYF. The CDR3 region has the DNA TGCGCCAGCAGTGAGGGGACACGCCACTACGAGCAGTACTTC.

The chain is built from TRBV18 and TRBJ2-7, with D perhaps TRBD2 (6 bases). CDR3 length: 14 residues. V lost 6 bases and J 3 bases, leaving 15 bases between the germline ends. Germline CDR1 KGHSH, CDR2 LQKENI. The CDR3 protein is CASSGTGLSYEQYF. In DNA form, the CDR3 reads TGTGCCAGCTCGGGGACGGGACTGAGCTACGAGCAGTACTTC.

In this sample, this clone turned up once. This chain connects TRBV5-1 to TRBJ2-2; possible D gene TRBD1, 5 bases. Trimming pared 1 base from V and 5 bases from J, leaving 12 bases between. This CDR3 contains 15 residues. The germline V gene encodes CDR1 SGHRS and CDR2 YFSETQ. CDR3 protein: CASSLWGSQTGELFF. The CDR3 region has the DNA TGCGCCAGCAGCTTGTGGGGCAGCCAGACCGGGGAGCTGTTTTTT.

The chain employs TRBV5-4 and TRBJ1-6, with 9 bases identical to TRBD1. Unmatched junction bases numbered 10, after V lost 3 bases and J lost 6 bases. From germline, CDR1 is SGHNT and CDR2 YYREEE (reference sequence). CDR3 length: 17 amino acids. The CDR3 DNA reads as TGTGCCAGCAGCTCCCCACCGGGGACAGGGTCTAATTCACCCCTCCACTTT. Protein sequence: CASSSPPGTGSNSPLHF. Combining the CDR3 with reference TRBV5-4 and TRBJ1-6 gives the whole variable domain ETGVTQSPTHLIKTRGQQVTLRCSSQSGHNTVSWYQQALGQGPQFIFQYYREEENGRGNFPPRFSGLQFPNYSSELNVNALELDDSALYLCASSSPPGTGSNSPLHFGNGTRLTVT.

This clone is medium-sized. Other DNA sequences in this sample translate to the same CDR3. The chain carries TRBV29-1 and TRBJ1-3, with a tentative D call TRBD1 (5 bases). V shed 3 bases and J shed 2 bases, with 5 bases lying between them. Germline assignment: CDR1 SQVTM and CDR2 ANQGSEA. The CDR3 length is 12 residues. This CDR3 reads CSVETAGNTIYF. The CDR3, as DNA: TGCAGCGTTGAGACAGCTGGAAACACCATATATTTT. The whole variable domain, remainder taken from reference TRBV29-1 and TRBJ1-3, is SAVISQKPSRDICQRGTSLTIQCQVDSQVTMMFWYRQQPGQSLTLIATANQGSEATYESGFVIDKFPISRPNLTFSTLTVSNMSPEDSSIYLCSVETAGNTIYFGEGSWLTVV.

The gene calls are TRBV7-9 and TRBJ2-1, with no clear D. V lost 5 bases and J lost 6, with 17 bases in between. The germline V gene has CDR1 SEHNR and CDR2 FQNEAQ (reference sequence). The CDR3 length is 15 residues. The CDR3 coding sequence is TGTGCCAGCAGCCTCGGGCTAGGGTTCTCCAATGAGCAGTTCTTC. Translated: CASSLGLGFSNEQFF.

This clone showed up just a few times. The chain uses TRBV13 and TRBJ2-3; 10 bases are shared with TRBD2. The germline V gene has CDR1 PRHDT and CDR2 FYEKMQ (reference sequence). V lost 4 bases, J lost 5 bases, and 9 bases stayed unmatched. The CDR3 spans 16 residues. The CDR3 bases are TGTGCCAGCAGCTCCCGCCGACTAGCGGGTATAGATACGCAGTATTTT. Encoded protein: CASSSRRLAGIDTQYF.

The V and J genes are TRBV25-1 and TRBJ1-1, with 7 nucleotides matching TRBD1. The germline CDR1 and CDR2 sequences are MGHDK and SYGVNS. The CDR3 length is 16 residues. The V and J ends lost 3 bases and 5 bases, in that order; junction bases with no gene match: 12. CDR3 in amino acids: CASSDSDRAVGTEAFF. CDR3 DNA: TGTGCCAGCAGTGATTCCGACAGGGCCGTGGGGACTGAAGCTTTCTTT.

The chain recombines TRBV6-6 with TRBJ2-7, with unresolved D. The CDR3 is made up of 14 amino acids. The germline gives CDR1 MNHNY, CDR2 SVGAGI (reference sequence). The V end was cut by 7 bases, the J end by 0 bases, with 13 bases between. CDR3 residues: CASTPDGSSYEQYF. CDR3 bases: TGTGCCAGCACCCCGGACGGAAGCTCCTACGAGCAGTACTTC.

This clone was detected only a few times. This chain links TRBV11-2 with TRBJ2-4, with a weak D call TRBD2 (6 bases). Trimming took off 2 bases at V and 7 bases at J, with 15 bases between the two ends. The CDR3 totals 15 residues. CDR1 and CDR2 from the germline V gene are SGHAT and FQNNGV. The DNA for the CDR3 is TGTGCCAGCAGCTTATTTCGACTAGGAGGGAACATTCAGTACTTC. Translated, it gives CASSLFRLGGNIQYF.

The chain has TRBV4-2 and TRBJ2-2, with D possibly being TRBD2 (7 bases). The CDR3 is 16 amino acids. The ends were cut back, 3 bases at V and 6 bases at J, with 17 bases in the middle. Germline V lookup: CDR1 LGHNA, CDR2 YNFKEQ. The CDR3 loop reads CASSHGGGVGPGELFF. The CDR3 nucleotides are TGTGCCAGCAGCCACGGAGGGGGGGTTGGGCCCGGGGAGCTGTTTTTT.

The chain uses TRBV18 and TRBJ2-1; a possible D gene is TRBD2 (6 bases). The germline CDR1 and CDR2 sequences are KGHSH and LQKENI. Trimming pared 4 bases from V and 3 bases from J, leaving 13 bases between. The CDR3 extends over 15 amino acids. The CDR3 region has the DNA TGTGCCAGCTCACGGGACTTCTTAAGCTACAATGAGCAGTTCTTC. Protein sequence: CASSRDFLSYNEQFF. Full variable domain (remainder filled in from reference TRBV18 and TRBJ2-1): NAGVMQNPRHLVRRRGQEARLRCSPMKGHSHVYWYRQLPEEGLKFMVYLQKENIIDESGMPKERFSAEFPKEGPSILRIQQVVRGDSAAYFCASSRDFLSYNEQFFGPGTRLTVL.

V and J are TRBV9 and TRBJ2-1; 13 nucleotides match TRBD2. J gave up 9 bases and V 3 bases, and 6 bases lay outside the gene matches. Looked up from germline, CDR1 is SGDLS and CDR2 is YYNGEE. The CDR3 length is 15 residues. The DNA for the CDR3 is TGTGCCAGCAGCGAGCGGACTAGCGGGAGTGGTGAGCAGTTCTTC. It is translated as CASSERTSGSGEQFF.

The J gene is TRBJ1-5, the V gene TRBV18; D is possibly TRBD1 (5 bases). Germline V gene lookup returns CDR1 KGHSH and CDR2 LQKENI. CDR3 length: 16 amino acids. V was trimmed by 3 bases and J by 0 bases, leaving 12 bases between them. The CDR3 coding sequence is TGTGCCAGCTCACCCCCTGCAGGGCTTAGCAATCAGCCCCAGCATTTT. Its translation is CASSPPAGLSNQPQHF.

This chain's CDR3 is CASSTGTGLSLRPQHF. CDR3 DNA: TGTGCCAGCTCAACCGGGACAGGCCTTTCCCTGAGGCCCCAGCATTTT. The chain is built from TRBV18 and TRBJ1-5; 8 bases map to TRBD1. Trimming took 5 bases from V and 9 from J; bases not matched to a gene: 15. The V gene's germline CDR1 is KGHSH and CDR2 LQKENI. This CDR3 has 16 residues.

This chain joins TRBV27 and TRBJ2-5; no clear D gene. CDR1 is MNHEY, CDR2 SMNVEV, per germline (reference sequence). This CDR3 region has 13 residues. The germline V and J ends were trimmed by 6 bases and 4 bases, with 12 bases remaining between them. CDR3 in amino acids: CASSAGPPETQYF. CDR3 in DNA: TGTGCCAGCAGCGCCGGGCCCCCAGAGACCCAGTACTTC.

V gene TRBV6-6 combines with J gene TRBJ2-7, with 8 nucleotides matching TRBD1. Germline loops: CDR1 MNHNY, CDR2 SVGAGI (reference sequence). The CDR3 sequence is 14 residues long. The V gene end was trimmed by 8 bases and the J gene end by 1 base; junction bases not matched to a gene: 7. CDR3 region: CASGRQGQSYEQYF. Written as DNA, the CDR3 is TGTGCCAGCGGCCGACAGGGGCAATCCTACGAGCAGTACTTC.

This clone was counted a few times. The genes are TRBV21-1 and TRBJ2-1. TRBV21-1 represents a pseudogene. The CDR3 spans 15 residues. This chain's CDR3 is CASERRGLGGNEQFF. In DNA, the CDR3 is TGTGCCAGCGAACGGAGGGGGTTGGGAGGAAATGAGCAGTTCTTC.

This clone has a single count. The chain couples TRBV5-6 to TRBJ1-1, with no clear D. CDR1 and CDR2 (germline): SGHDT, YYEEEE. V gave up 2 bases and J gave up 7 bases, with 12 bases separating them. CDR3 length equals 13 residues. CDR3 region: CASSFDLASEAFF. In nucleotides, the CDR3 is TGTGCCAGCAGCTTCGACCTGGCCAGTGAAGCTTTCTTT.